The source of this TCR beta chain is a study of cytomegalovirus exposure and HLA in healthy donors. Findings and caveats of the study: Specific recognition of CMV antigens was confirmed in vitro for a few chains (all CMV-associated).

This CDR3 region has 13 residues. Deletions cut 2 bases from V and 4 bases from J, with 8 bases between. Germline-derived CDR1 and CDR2 are SEHNR and FQNEAQ (reference sequence). Points on this clone: Its target is unknown.

Amplification used 60 Vbeta primers and 13 Jbeta primers. The method was immunoSEQ multiplex PCR; TCRdb's version includes in-frame clones alone and lacks a portion of them. The table has about 110,000 clones, over 65% seen once. The chain links TRBV7-9 to TRBJ2-5, with D possibly being TRBD2 (5 bases). This receptor was identified in a woman in her late teens or twenties in good health and CMV-seronegative. The sequenced sample was PBMCs. The CDR3 here is CASSLLASETQYF. The CDR3 DNA reads as TGTGCCAGCAGCTTACTAGCTTCAGAGACCCAGTACTTC.